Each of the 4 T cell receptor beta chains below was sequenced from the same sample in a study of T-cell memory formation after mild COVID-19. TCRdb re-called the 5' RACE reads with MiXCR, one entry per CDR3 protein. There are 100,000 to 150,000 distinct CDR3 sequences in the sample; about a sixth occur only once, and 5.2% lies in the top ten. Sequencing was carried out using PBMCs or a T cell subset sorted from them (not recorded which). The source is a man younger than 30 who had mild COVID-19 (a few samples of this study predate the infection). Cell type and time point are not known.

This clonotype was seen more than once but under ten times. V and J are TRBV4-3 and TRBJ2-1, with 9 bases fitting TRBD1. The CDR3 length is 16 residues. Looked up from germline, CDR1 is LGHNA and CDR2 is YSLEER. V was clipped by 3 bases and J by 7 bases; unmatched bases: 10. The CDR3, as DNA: TGCGCCAGCAGCCACCCCCCGGGACAGGGTAAAAATGAGCAGTTCTTC. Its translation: CASSHPPGQGKNEQFF.

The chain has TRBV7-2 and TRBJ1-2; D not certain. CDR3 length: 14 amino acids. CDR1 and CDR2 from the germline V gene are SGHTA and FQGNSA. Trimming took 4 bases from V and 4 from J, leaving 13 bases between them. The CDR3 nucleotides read TGTGCCAGCAGCTCCCAGGCGAACCTCTATGGCTACACCTTC. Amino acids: CASSSQANLYGYTF.

The CDR3 sequence: CSVVRDLNTGELFF. DNA of the CDR3: TGCAGCGTTGTGAGGGACCTGAACACCGGGGAGCTGTTTTTT. The rearrangement links TRBV29-1 to TRBJ2-2; D assignment may be TRBD1 or TRBD2 (5 bases each). The CDR3 sequence is 14 residues long. V lost 4 bases to trimming and J lost 1 base, with 10 bases between them. Germline CDR1 reads SQVTM; CDR2 reads ANQGSEA.

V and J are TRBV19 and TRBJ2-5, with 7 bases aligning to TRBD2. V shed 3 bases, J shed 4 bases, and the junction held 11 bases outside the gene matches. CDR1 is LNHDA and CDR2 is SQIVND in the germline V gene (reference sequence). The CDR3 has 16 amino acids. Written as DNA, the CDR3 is TGTGCCAGTAGTATCCGCTATAGCGGGCGTGGAGAGACCCAGTACTTC. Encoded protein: CASSIRYSGRGETQYF.